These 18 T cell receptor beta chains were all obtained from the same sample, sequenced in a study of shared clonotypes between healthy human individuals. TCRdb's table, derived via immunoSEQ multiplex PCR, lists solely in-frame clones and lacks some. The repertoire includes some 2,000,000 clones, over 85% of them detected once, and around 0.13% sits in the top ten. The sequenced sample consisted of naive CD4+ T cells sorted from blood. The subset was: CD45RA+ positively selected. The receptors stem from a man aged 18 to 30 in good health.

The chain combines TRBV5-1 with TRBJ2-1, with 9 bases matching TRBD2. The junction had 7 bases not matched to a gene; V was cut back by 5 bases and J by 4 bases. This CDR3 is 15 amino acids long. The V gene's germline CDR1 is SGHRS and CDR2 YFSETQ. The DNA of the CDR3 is TGCGCCAGCAGGTTAGCGGGAGAAGGTTACAATGAGCAGTTCTTC. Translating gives CASRLAGEGYNEQFF.

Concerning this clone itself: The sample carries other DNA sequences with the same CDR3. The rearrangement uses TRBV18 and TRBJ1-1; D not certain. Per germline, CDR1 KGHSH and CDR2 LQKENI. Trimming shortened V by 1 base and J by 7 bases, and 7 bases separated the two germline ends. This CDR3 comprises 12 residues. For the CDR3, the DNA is TGTGCCAGCTCACCACGGAGGGATGAAGCTTTCTTT. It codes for CASSPRRDEAFF.

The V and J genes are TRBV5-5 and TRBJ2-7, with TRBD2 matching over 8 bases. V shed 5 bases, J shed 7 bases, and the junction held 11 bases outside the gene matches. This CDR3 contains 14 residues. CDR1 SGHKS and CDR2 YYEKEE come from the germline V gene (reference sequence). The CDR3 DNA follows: TGTGCCAGCAGTCCCGGGCTAGCGGGTGGGGAGCAGTACTTC. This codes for CASSPGLAGGEQYF.

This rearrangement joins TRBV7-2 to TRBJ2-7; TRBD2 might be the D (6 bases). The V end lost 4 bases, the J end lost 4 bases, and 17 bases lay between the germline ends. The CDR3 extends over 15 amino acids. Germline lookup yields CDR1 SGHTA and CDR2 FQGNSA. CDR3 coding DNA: TGTGCCAGCAGCTACCGGGACTTCTCCCCTTACGAGCAGTACTTC. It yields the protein CASSYRDFSPYEQYF.

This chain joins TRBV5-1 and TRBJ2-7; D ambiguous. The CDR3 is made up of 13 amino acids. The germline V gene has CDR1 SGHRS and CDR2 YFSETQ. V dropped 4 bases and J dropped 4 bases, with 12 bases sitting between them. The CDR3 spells CASSTTDKYEQYF. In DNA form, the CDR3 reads TGCGCCAGCAGCACAACCGACAAATACGAGCAGTACTTC. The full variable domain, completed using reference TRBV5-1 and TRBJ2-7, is KAGVTQTPRYLIKTRGQQVTLSCSPISGHRSVSWYQQTPGQGLQFLFEYFSETQRNKGNFPGRFSGRQFSNSRSEMNVSTLELGDSALYLCASSTTDKYEQYFGPGTRLTVT.

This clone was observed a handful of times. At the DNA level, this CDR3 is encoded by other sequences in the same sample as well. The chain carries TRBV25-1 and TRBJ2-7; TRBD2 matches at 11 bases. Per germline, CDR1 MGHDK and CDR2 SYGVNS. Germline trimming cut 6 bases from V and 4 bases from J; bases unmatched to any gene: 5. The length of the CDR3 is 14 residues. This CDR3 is CASSGTSGAYEQYF. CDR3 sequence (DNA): TGTGCCAGCAGCGGGACTAGCGGAGCTTACGAGCAGTACTTC.

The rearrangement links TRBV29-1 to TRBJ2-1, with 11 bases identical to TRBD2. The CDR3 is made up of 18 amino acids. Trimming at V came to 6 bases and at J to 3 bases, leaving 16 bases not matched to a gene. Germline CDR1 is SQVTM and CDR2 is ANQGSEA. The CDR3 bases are TGCAGCGTCTCCAGCCCGGGACTAGCGGCCGGCCGCTACAATGAGCAGTTCTTC. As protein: CSVSSPGLAAGRYNEQFF.

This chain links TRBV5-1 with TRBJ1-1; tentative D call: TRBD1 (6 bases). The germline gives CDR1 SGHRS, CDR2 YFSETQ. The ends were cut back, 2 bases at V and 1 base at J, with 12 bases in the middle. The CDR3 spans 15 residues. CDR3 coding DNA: TGCGCCAGCAGCTTAGGGGGGATAACGAACACTGAAGCTTTCTTT. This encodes CASSLGGITNTEAFF.

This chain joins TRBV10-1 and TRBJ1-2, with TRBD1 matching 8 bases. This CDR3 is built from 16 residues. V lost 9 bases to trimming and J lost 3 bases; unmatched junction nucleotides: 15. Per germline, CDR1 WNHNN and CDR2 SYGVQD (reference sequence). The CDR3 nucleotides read TGCGCCAGTTGGGCCGGGACAGGAGGAGAAGACTATGGCTACACCTTC. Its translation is CASWAGTGGEDYGYTF.

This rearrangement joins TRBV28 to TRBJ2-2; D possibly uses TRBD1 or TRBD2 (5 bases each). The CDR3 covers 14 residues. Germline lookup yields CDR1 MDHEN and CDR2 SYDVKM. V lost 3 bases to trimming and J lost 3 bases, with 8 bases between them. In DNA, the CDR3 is TGTGCCAGCAGTTTTGGGGGTCACACCGGGGAGCTGTTTTTT. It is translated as CASSFGGHTGELFF.

The CDR3 loop reads CASSRRTGDEQFF. The CDR3 DNA follows: TGCGCCAGCAGCCGTCGAACAGGGGATGAGCAGTTCTTC. V and J are TRBV5-1 and TRBJ2-1; 7 nucleotides match TRBD1. The V gene's germline CDR1 is SGHRS and CDR2 YFSETQ. With 4 bases clipped from V and 8 bases from J, the junction kept 6 bases outside the gene matches. The CDR3 sequence is 13 residues long. Full variable domain (remainder filled in from reference TRBV5-1 and TRBJ2-1): KAGVTQTPRYLIKTRGQQVTLSCSPISGHRSVSWYQQTPGQGLQFLFEYFSETQRNKGNFPGRFSGRQFSNSRSEMNVSTLELGDSALYLCASSRRTGDEQFFGPGTRLTVL.

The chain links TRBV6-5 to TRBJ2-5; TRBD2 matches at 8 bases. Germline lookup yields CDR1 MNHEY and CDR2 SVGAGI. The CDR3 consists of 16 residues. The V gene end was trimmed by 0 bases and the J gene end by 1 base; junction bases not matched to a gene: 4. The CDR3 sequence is CASSYSGSGVQETQYF. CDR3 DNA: TGTGCCAGCAGTTACTCGGGTAGCGGGGTCCAAGAGACCCAGTACTTC.

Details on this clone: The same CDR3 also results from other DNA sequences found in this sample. The CDR3 region has the DNA TGTGCCAGCAGCCTCGGGAGTACGAACACCGGGGAGCTGTTTTTT. It is translated as CASSLGSTNTGELFF. The V call is TRBV9, the J call TRBJ2-2; maybe TRBD2 (6 bases). The CDR3 length is 15 residues. V lost 4 bases and J 0 bases, leaving 10 bases between the germline ends. CDR1 and CDR2 (germline): SGDLS, YYNGEE.

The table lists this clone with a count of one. The CDR3 sequence: CASSLPEQGSQPDEQYF. As DNA, the CDR3 is TGTGCCAGCTCACTCCCAGAACAGGGTTCCCAGCCTGACGAGCAGTACTTC. This sequence joins TRBV18 and TRBJ2-7; tentative D call: TRBD1 (6 bases). The CDR3 is 17 amino acids. The germline V gene encodes CDR1 KGHSH and CDR2 LQKENI. The V gene lost 4 bases and the J gene lost 5 bases, with 24 bases spanning the gap. Together with reference TRBV18 and TRBJ2-7, the CDR3 gives the full variable domain: NAGVMQNPRHLVRRRGQEARLRCSPMKGHSHVYWYRQLPEEGLKFMVYLQKENIIDESGMPKERFSAEFPKEGPSILRIQQVVRGDSAAYFCASSLPEQGSQPDEQYFGPGTRLTVT.

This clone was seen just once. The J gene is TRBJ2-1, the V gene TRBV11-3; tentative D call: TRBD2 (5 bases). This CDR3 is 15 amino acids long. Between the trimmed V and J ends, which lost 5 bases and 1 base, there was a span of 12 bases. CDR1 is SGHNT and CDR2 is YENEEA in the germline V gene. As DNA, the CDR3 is TGTGCCAGCAGCGAGGGAGTTTCTTCCTACAATGAGCAGTTCTTC. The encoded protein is CASSEGVSSYNEQFF. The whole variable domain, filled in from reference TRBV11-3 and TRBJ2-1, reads EAGVVQSPRYKIIEKKQPVAFWCNPISGHNTLYWYLQNLGQGPELLIRYENEEAVDDSQLPKDRFSAERLKGVDSTLKIQPAELGDSAVYLCASSEGVSSYNEQFFGPGTRLTVL.

DNA for the CDR3: TGTGCCAGCGCACAGGGGAGAACCGGGGAGCTGTTTTTT. This gives the protein CASAQGRTGELFF. V is TRBV6-5 and J is TRBJ2-2; 7 nucleotides agree with TRBD1. With V trimmed by 8 bases and J by 5 bases, 5 bases remained unmatched. CDR3 size: 13 residues. Germline CDR1 is MNHEY and CDR2 is SVGAGI.

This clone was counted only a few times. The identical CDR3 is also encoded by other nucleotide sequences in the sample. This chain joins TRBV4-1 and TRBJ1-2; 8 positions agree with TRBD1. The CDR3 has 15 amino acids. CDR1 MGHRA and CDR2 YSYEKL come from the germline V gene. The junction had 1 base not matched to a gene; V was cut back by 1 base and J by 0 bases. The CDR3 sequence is CASSQVQGANYGYTF. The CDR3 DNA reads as TGCGCCAGCAGCCAAGTACAGGGGGCTAACTATGGCTACACCTTC.

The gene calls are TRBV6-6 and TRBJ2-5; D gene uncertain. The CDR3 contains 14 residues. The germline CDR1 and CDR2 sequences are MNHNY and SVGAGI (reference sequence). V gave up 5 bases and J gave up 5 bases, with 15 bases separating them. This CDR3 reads CASSPPRVGETQYF. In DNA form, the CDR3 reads TGTGCCAGCAGTCCCCCGCGTGTGGGGGAGACCCAGTACTTC.